A single T cell receptor beta chain is shown here with its context. Its target is not known. Libraries used 5'RACE template switching adding universal primer site and UMIs. TCRdb re-called the 5' RACE reads and catalogs CDR3 proteins one per entry, DNA excluded. Found here are 500,000 to 700,000 distinct CDR3 sequences; the top ten clones hold around 3.3%. This sample stems from a study of T cells expressing NK-cell markers. At the level of the study: It was sorted CD3+CD56-NKG2C+, CD3+CD56+NKG2C- and CD3+CD56+NKG2C+ T cells that provided the TCR beta repertoires. Study-wide points: In a group of several donors, dominant NKG2C+ clonotypes represented roughly 1.0-7.5% of CD8+ T cells.

The CDR3 extends over 14 amino acids. What was sequenced was blood T cells: a sorted CD56 or NKG2C T cell subset, CD4+ or CD8+ T cells, or bulk PBMC T cells (not recorded which). The TCR sequence derives from a man aged 18 to 29 in good health. This chain joins TRBV12-3 or TRBV12-4 and TRBJ1-6; TCRdb reports TRBD1, a call that lacks DNA to check it against. The CDR3 reads CASGQGGNFSPLHF.